Sequencing of this TCR beta chain was carried out in a study of blood T cell repertoires in COVID-19. The V and J ends lost 2 bases and 2 bases, in that order; junction bases with no gene match: 16. The CDR3 is made up of 19 amino acids. CDR1 LNHDA and CDR2 SQIVND come from the germline V gene (reference sequence). Authors' data handling: The assay estimated nucleated cells by amplifying reference gene primers. Produced via immunoSEQ multiplex PCR; TCRdb's table is partial and in-frame only. V, J and clone size reflect that table, while D and trimming were determined from the DNA. The data contain 40,000 to 55,000 clones, roughly 89% of them singletons.

The chain links TRBV19 to TRBJ2-7; 9 nucleotides match TRBD2. This sequence originates from a man aged 70-80 years with active COVID-19. The sample taken for sequencing was peripheral blood. In DNA, the CDR3 is TGTGCCAGTAGTATAACCCGTCTCGGCAGACTAGCGGAGACCTACGAGCAGTACTTC. Protein: CASSITRLGRLAETYEQYF.